This entry describes one T cell receptor (beta chain). The CDR3 has 14 residues. Trimming stripped 3 bases from V and 1 base from J, with 13 bases between. From germline, CDR1 is DFQATT and CDR2 SNEGSKA (reference sequence). The sample is drawn from a study of blood T cell repertoires in COVID-19. Authors' analysis steps: Estimation of nucleated cell counts was performed using reference gene primer amplification. Clones were sequenced by immunoSEQ multiplex PCR, and TCRdb holds only the in-frame ones, with some missing. The V and J calls and clone size are taken from that table; D and trimming were inferred from the DNA. This repertoire shows tens of thousands of clones, roughly 78% found once; its top ten account for about 30%.

This chain links TRBV20-1 with TRBJ2-7; D might be TRBD1 (6 bases). The TCR sequence derives from a man between 60 and 75 years old with active or convalescent COVID-19. The source material was peripheral blood. The DNA for the CDR3 is TGCAGTGCTAGTTGGCAGGGGAGTTCCTACGAGCAGTACTTC. It is translated as CSASWQGSSYEQYF.